This TCR beta chain was documented in a study of cytomegalovirus exposure and HLA in healthy donors. Whole-study results and caveats: On later analysis, the bulk of CMV-associated TCR beta chains appeared to be HLA-restricted.

In regard to this clone: What it binds is not known.

PCR amplification relied on 60 Vbeta primers (plus 13 Jbeta primers). Sequencing used immunoSEQ multiplex PCR; TCRdb keeps in-frame clones, though not all of them. This table has tens of thousands of clones, about 80% appearing once. The CDR3 is made up of 14 amino acids. CDR1 MNHEY and CDR2 SVGAGI come from the germline V gene. Between the trimmed V and J ends, which lost 4 bases and 0 bases, there was a span of 7 bases. This TCR was sampled from a woman aged 40 to 49 in good health and CMV-seronegative. The chain carries TRBV6-5 and TRBJ1-3; TRBD1 is a possible D gene (5 bases). Sequenced: PBMCs. CDR3 sequence (DNA): TGTGCCAGCAGTTCGACAGTCTCTGGAAACACCATATATTTT. Translation gives CASSSTVSGNTIYF.